The 16 T cell receptor beta chains below come from one sample, sequenced in a study of shared clonotypes between healthy human individuals. TCRdb's copy holds only in-frame clones and misses some; the assay was immunoSEQ multiplex PCR. The sample gives about 870,000 clones, around 92% of which show up once; 20% to 30% is in the top ten. Naive CD8 cells comprised CD45RO-negative, CCR7-positively selected cells, excluding terminally differentiated effector memory CD45RA+ cells. Sequenced sample: naive CD8+ T cells sorted from blood. All receptors come from a man aged 25 to 40 in good health.

The CDR3 sequence is CASKGQGLAYEQYF. The CDR3 DNA reads TGCGCCAGCAAAGGGCAGGGTCTGGCCTACGAGCAGTACTTC. The V gene is TRBV5-1, the J gene TRBJ2-7, with D perhaps matching TRBD1 (5 bases). Trimming cost V 6 bases and J 2 bases, with 15 bases left between them. The germline CDR1 and CDR2 sequences are SGHRS and YFSETQ. The CDR3 is 14 residues long.

This chain links TRBV7-9 with TRBJ2-7, with 11 bases aligning to TRBD2. After removal of 8 bases from V and 1 base from J, the junction contained 4 bases not matched to a gene. This CDR3 has 14 amino acids. Germline V CDR1 and CDR2: SEHNR, FQNEAQ (reference sequence). The CDR3 spells CASGGLAESYEQYF. CDR3 DNA sequence: TGTGCCAGCGGGGGACTAGCGGAATCCTACGAGCAGTACTTC.

The chain joins TRBV28 to TRBJ1-1; D gene uncertain. The CDR3 has 14 residues. V lost 5 bases and J 0 bases, leaving 10 bases between the germline ends. Germline V gene data show CDR1 as MDHEN and CDR2 as SYDVKM. The CDR3 coding sequence is TGTGCCAGCAGTACAGCAGAAGTGAACACTGAAGCTTTCTTT. Protein: CASSTAEVNTEAFF.

The V gene is TRBV28, the J gene TRBJ1-2, with 7 bases matching TRBD1. The CDR3 totals 13 residues. V lost 6 bases to trimming and J lost 8 bases; unmatched junction nucleotides: 9. Germline-derived CDR1 and CDR2 are MDHEN and SYDVKM. CDR3 sequence: CASRLQGSEGYTF. The CDR3 DNA reads as TGTGCCAGCAGACTACAGGGGTCTGAGGGCTACACCTTC.

A remark on this clone: The same CDR3 also results from other DNA sequences found in this sample. The chain carries TRBV4-1 and TRBJ2-3; 7 bases map to TRBD1. Trimming at V came to 2 bases and at J to 2 bases, leaving 7 bases not matched to a gene. CDR1 and CDR2 (germline): MGHRA, YSYEKL. The CDR3 extends over 16 amino acids. The DNA for the CDR3 is TGCGCCAGCAGCCAACCGACAGGGACCTCCACAGATACGCAGTATTTT. This gives the protein CASSQPTGTSTDTQYF.

V usage is TRBV14 and J usage is TRBJ2-5, with 10 bases fitting TRBD2. The CDR3 sequence is 17 residues long. Germline V gene data show CDR1 as SGHDN and CDR2 as FVKESK. Trimming removed 1 base from V and 3 bases from J; junction bases left unmatched: 8. In nucleotides, the CDR3 is TGTGCCAGCAGCCAAGTAGCGGGGGGCTACTCAGAAGAGACCCAGTACTTC. Residues: CASSQVAGGYSEETQYF.

The chain carries TRBV19 and TRBJ2-7; D perhaps matches TRBD2 (6 bases). Germline CDR1 reads LNHDA; CDR2 reads SQIVND (reference sequence). With 7 bases removed from V and 0 bases from J, the gap between germline ends came to 13 bases. There are 14 residues in the CDR3. The chain's CDR3 is CASNPGGFSYEQYF. The DNA of the CDR3 is TGTGCCAGTAATCCCGGGGGATTCTCCTACGAGCAGTACTTC.

The CDR3 spells CASSLSGTARGYTF. The DNA of the CDR3 is TGTGCCAGCAGCTTGTCGGGGACAGCGCGTGGCTACACCTTC. This rearrangement joins TRBV5-4 to TRBJ1-2; 7 positions agree with TRBD1. There are 14 residues in the CDR3. The ends lost 1 base at V and 7 bases at J; junction bases unmatched: 7. The germline V gene has CDR1 SGHNT and CDR2 YYREEE (reference sequence).

The sample holds one count of this clone. The chain links TRBV5-6 to TRBJ1-5, with a weak D call TRBD1 (5 bases). Germline V gene lookup returns CDR1 SGHDT and CDR2 YYEEEE. This CDR3 has 12 amino acids. V was trimmed by 6 bases and J by 7 bases, leaving 11 bases between them. The CDR3 here is CASTTGTQPQHF. DNA of the CDR3: TGTGCCAGCACTACCGGGACCCAGCCCCAGCATTTT.

J is TRBJ2-7 and V is TRBV30; D is possibly TRBD1 or TRBD2 (5 bases each). CDR3 size: 11 residues. Germline V gene lookup returns CDR1 GTSNPN and CDR2 SVGIG (reference sequence). Trimming stripped 1 base from V and 6 bases from J, with 7 bases between. CDR3 in DNA: TGTGCCTGGAGTGCAGGGACCGAGCAGTACTTC. This sequence encodes CAWSAGTEQYF.

This sequence joins TRBV7-9 and TRBJ2-7; 10 bases map to TRBD2. V was pared by 5 bases and J by 1 base, with 5 bases of the junction left unmatched. CDR1 is SEHNR, CDR2 FQNEAQ, per germline (reference sequence). This CDR3 spans 15 amino acids. CDR3 protein: CASSTGLAVSYEQYF. Written as DNA, the CDR3 is TGTGCCAGCAGCACCGGACTAGCGGTGTCCTACGAGCAGTACTTC.

This chain links TRBV10-3 with TRBJ2-5; perhaps TRBD1 as D (5 bases). V was trimmed by 10 bases and J by 4 bases, leaving 19 bases between them. Looked up from germline, CDR1 is ENHRY and CDR2 is SYGVKD. The CDR3 has 14 amino acids. The CDR3 nucleotides read TGTGCCACCAGATCAGGGATCCAGGCAGAGACCCAGTACTTC. Amino acids: CATRSGIQAETQYF.

V usage is TRBV4-1 and J usage is TRBJ2-5; the D is unclear. CDR1 and CDR2 from the germline V gene are MGHRA and YSYEKL. Trimming removed 0 bases at V and 5 bases at J, with 4 bases between. The CDR3 is 12 residues long. Here the CDR3 DNA reads TGCGCCAGCAGCCAAGATCGGGAGACCCAGTACTTC. Protein sequence: CASSQDRETQYF.

The chain joins TRBV29-1 to TRBJ2-7; the D gene is possibly TRBD2 (7 bases). CDR3 length equals 12 residues. Trimming shortened V by 3 bases and J by 6 bases, and 12 bases separated the two germline ends. Germline assignment: CDR1 SQVTM and CDR2 ANQGSEA. CDR3 coding DNA: TGCAGCGTTGAGGCGGGGGCGCGCGAGCAGTACTTC. Its protein product is CSVEAGAREQYF.

The sample holds one count of this clone. V gene TRBV19 combines with J gene TRBJ2-7, with 9 bases matching TRBD2. Looked up from germline, CDR1 is LNHDA and CDR2 is SQIVND (reference sequence). The trim removed 4 bases at V and 0 bases at J, leaving 4 bases unmatched. The CDR3 sequence is 15 residues long. The CDR3 DNA follows: TGTGCCAGTAGTACCGCGGGGGGGAGCTCCTACGAGCAGTACTTC. It codes for CASSTAGGSSYEQYF.

The chain employs TRBV27 and TRBJ2-1; the D gene is possibly TRBD1 (6 bases). CDR1 is MNHEY and CDR2 is SMNVEV in the germline V gene (reference sequence). V lost 11 bases, J lost 8 bases, and 16 bases lay in between. This CDR3 is 12 amino acids long. The CDR3 sequence is CALGRGSDEQFF. The DNA of the CDR3 is TGTGCCTTGGGCAGGGGCAGCGATGAGCAGTTCTTC.